This TCR beta chain was profiled in a study of T cell responses to AZD1222 COVID-19 vaccine. Assay used: immunoSEQ multiplex PCR; TCRdb lists only in-frame clones, some missing. The sample records 180,000 or so clones, approximately 90% being singletons. Germline V gene data show CDR1 as MGHDK and CDR2 as SYGVNS. The CDR3 extends over 12 amino acids. Trimming removed 3 bases from V and 5 bases from J, with 8 bases in between. The chain recombines TRBV25-1 with TRBJ2-7; no definite D call. The sequences come from peripheral blood, collected 28 days after the second AZD1222 dose. This sequence was found in an adult who received the AZD1222 COVID-19 vaccine. The CDR3 here is CASSDLRDEQYF. CDR3 nucleotides: TGTGCCAGCAGTGACCTAAGGGACGAGCAGTACTTC.